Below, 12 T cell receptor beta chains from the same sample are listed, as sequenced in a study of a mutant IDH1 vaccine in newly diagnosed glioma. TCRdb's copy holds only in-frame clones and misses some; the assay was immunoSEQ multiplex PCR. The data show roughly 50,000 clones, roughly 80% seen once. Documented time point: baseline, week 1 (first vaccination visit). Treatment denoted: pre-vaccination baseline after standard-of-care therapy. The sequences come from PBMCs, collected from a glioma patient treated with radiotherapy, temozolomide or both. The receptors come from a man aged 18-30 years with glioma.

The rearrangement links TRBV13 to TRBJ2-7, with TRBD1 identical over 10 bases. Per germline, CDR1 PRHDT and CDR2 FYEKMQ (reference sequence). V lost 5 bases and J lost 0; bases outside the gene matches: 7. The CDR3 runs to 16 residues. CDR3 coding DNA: TGTGCCAGCAGCCCCCGACAGGGGGCCCACTCCTACGAGCAGTACTTC. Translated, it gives CASSPRQGAHSYEQYF.

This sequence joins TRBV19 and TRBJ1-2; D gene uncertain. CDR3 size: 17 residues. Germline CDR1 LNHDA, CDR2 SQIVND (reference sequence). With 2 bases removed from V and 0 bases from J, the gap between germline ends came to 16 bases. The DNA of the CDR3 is TGTGCCAGTAGTATAAGTGCCTCGGACGGATCTAACTATGGCTACACCTTC. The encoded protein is CASSISASDGSNYGYTF.

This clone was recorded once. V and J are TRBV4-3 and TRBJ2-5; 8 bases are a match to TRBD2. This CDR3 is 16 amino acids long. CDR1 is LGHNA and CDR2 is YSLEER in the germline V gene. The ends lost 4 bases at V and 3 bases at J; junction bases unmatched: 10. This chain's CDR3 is CASSPKKTGGEETQYF. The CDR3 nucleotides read TGCGCCAGCAGCCCAAAGAAAACGGGGGGGGAAGAGACCCAGTACTTC.

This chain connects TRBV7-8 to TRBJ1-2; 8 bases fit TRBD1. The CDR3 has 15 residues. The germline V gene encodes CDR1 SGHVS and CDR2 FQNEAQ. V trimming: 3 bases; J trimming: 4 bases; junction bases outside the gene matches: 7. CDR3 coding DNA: TGTGCCAGCAGCTTCCTCGGACAGGGAAGCTATGGCTACACCTTC. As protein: CASSFLGQGSYGYTF. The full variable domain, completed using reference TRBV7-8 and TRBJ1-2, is GAGVSQSPRYKVAKRGQDVALRCDPISGHVSLFWYQQALGQGPEFLTYFQNEAQLDKSGLPSDRFFAERPEGSVSTLKIQRTQQEDSAVYLCASSFLGQGSYGYTFGSGTRLTVV.

In DNA form, the CDR3 reads TGCGCCAGCAGTCGCCGACTAGCGACGTACAATGAGCAGTTCTTC. Its protein is CASSRRLATYNEQFF. V usage is TRBV5-1 and J usage is TRBJ2-1; 8 bases match TRBD2. The CDR3 loop spans 15 amino acids. Looked up from germline, CDR1 is SGHRS and CDR2 is YFSETQ. V was pared by 5 bases and J by 4 bases, with 8 bases of the junction left unmatched.

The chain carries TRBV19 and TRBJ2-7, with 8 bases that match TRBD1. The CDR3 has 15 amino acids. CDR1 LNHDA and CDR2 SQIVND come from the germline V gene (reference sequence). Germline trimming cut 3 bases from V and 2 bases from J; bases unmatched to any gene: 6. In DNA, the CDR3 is TGTGCCAGTAGTATCGTGGCCAGGGGGCCCTACGAGCAGTACTTC. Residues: CASSIVARGPYEQYF. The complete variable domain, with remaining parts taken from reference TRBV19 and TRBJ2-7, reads DGGITQSPKYLFRKEGQNVTLSCEQNLNHDAMYWYRQDPGQGLRLIYYSQIVNDFQKGDIAEGYSVSREKKESFPLTVTSAQKNPTAFYLCASSIVARGPYEQYFGPGTRLTVT.

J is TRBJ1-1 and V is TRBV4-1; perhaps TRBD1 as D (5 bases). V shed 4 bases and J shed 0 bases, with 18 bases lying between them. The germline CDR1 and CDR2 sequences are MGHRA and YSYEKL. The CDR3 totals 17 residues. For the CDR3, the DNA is TGCGCCAGCAGCCTCACTCCCCTGGGGACTGTGAACACTGAAGCTTTCTTT. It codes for CASSLTPLGTVNTEAFF.

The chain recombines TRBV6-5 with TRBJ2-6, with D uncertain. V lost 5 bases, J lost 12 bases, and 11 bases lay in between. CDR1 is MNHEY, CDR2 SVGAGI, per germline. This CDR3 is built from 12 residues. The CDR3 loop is CASSRLRSVLTF. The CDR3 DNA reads TGTGCCAGCAGTCGGTTGCGGTCCGTCCTGACTTTC.

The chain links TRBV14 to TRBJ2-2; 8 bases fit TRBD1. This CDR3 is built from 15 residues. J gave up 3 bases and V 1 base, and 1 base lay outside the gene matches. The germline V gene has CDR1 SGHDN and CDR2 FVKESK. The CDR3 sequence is CASSQVRGHTGELFF. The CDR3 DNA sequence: TGTGCCAGCAGCCAAGTCAGGGGGCACACCGGGGAGCTGTTTTTT.

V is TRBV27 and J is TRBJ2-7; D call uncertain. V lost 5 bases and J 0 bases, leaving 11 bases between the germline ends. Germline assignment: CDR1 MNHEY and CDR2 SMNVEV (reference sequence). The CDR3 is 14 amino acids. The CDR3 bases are TGTGCCAGCAGTCTGGACGGTAGCTCCTACGAGCAGTACTTC. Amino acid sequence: CASSLDGSSYEQYF.

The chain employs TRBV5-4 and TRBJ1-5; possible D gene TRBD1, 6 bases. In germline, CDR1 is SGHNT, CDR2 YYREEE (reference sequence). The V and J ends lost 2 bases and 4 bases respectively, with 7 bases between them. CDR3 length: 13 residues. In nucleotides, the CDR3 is TGTGCCAGCAGCTTTGACAGGAATCAGCCCCAGCATTTT. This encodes CASSFDRNQPQHF.

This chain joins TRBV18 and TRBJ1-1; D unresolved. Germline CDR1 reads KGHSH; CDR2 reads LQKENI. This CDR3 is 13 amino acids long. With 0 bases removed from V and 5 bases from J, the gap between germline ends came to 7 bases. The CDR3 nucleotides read TGTGCCAGCTCACCACCGCCTGGGACTGAAGCTTTCTTT. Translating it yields CASSPPPGTEAFF. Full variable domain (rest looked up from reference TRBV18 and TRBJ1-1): NAGVMQNPRHLVRRRGQEARLRCSPMKGHSHVYWYRQLPEEGLKFMVYLQKENIIDESGMPKERFSAEFPKEGPSILRIQQVVRGDSAAYFCASSPPPGTEAFFGQGTRLTVV.